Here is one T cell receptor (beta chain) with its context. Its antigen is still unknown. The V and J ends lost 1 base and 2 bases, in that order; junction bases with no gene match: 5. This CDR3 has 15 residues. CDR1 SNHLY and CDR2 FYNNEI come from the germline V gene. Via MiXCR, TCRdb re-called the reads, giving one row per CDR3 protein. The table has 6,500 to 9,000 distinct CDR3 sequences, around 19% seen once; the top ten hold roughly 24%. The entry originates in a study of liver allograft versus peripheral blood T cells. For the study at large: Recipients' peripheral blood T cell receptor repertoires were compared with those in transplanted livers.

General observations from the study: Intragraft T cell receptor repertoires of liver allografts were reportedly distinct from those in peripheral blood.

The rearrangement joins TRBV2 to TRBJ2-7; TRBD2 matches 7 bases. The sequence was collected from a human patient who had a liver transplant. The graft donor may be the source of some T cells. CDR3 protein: CASSEELAATYEQYF. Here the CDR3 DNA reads TGTGCCAGCAGTGAAGAGCTAGCGGCTACCTACGAGCAGTACTTC. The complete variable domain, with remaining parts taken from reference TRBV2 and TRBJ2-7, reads EPEVTQTPSHQVTQMGQEVILRCVPISNHLYFYWYRQILGQKVEFLVSFYNNEISEKSEIFDDQFSVERPDGSNFTLKIRSTKLEDSAMYFCASSEELAATYEQYFGPGTRLTVT.